Listed below are T cell receptor beta chains from one sample, sequenced in a study of response to subunit inactivated influenza vaccine. TCRdb itself ran the RT-PCR reads through MiXCR, one entry per CDR3 protein. This sample yields 530,000 or so distinct CDR3 sequences, of which 14% are seen a single time; around 10% belongs to the top ten. The sequencing used PBMCs from blood, collected approximately 13 days after vaccination. Receptors originate from a man aged 50 to 60 who received an inactivated influenza vaccine. Each CDR3 is given with its conserved first and last residue. Each record gives: clone size, V gene, D gene, J gene, CDR3 length, CDR3 DNA, CDR3 protein. The D gene is left open where the match is weak. Some rows mark clone size as missing; the rest say once, few, many or name a class of expanded clone.

.	TRBV5-1	TRBD2	TRBJ2-2	16	TGCGCCAGCAGCCAACTGACTAGCGGGGTAACCGGGGAGCTGTTTTTT	CASSQLTSGVTGELFF
.	TRBV4-3	TRBD2	TRBJ2-7	15	TGCGCCAGCAGCCGGCTAGCGGGGGATGTTTACGAGCAGTACTTC	CASSRLAGDVYEQYF
few	TRBV7-9	.	TRBJ1-2	13	TGTGCCAGCAGCTCCGGGGGGTCGCGTGGCTACACCTTC	CASSSGGSRGYTF
many	TRBV7-2	.	TRBJ2-7	15	.	CASSLVWRGSGEQYF
.	TRBV12-3/TRBV12-4	.	TRBJ2-4	16	TGTGCCAGCAGTCCATACACCAGGGGCCCCAAAAACATTCAGTACTTC	CASSPYTRGPKNIQYF
few	TRBV7-2	.	TRBJ2-6	17	TGTGCCAGCAGCTCCCGAGGACAGAGCTCTGGGGCCAACGTCCTGACTTTC	CASSSRGQSSGANVLTF
many	TRBV5-6	.	TRBJ2-4	15	TGTGCCAGCAGCTTGTCTGGGGCAGGGATGAACATTCAGTACTTC	CASSLSGAGMNIQYF
.	TRBV5-1	TRBD2	TRBJ2-7	14	TGCGCCAGCAGCTTGGGTAGCGGGAGAAACGAGCAGTACTTC	CASSLGSGRNEQYF
few	TRBV7-8	TRBD1	TRBJ2-3	15	TGTGCCAGCAGCCACCGGGACAGGGTCACAGATACGCAGTATTTT	CASSHRDRVTDTQYF
few	TRBV6-2/TRBV6-3	.	TRBJ2-7	11	TGTGCCAGCACCAACCTGGCCGAGCAGTACTTC	CASTNLAEQYF
.	TRBV27	.	TRBJ2-7	13	TGTGCCAGCAGTTTACTGGCCAGGGACGAGCAGTACTTC	CASSLLARDEQYF
few	TRBV6-5	TRBD2	TRBJ2-3	18	TGTGCCAGCAGTTACCGGCTAGCGGGCACCGCTAGCACAGATACGCAGTATTTT	CASSYRLAGTASTDTQYF
.	TRBV5-1	.	TRBJ2-1	16	TGCGCCAGCAACCGCTTGGCGGCCAGCGGAGGGAATGAGCAGTTCTTC	CASNRLAASGGNEQFF
few	TRBV20-1	TRBD1	TRBJ2-2	14	TGCAGTGCTCCGGGGGGACAGGGCGCCGGGGAGCTGTTTTTT	CSAPGGQGAGELFF
few	TRBV11-2	TRBD2	TRBJ2-1	18	TGTGCCAGCAGCAAAGTAGCGGGGCAGAGGGGGTCCTACAATGAGCAGTTCTTC	CASSKVAGQRGSYNEQFF
.	TRBV7-6	TRBD1	TRBJ2-1	14	TGTGCCAGCAGCTTATCGACAGGGGGCTATGAGCAGTTCTTC	CASSLSTGGYEQFF
.	TRBV7-9	TRBD1	TRBJ2-7	14	TGTGCCAGCAACCCGGGACAGGTTTCCTACGAGCAGTACTTC	CASNPGQVSYEQYF
few	TRBV28	.	TRBJ2-3	16	TGTGCCAGCAGTCTTCAGTATGGCCAAGACACAGATACGCAGTATTTT	CASSLQYGQDTDTQYF
.	TRBV28	.	TRBJ2-6	15	TGTGCCAGCGGGTCCCAGGGATCTGGGGCCAACGTCCTGACTTTC	CASGSQGSGANVLTF
many	TRBV3-1	.	TRBJ1-1	13	TGTGCCAGCAGCCAAGTTGGACGGCTTGAAGCTTTCTTT	CASSQVGRLEAFF
few	TRBV7-2	TRBD2	TRBJ2-1	15	TGTGCCAGCAGCCCCCGATCCGGGACTAGAAATGAGCAGTTCTTC	CASSPRSGTRNEQFF
few	TRBV20-1	.	TRBJ2-1	16	TGCAGTGCTAGAGATCAAGTGCGGGTCGTCTACAATGAGCAGTTCTTC	CSARDQVRVVYNEQFF
.	TRBV20-1	.	TRBJ2-3	13	TGCAGTCCACTTGGGCCGGGCGCAGATACGCAGTATTTT	CSPLGPGADTQYF
.	TRBV4-2	.	TRBJ1-2	13	TGTGCCATGGGCCCCGGGCGCCTCTACTGGGCCACCTTC	CAMGPGRLYWATF
.	TRBV20-1	.	TRBJ1-2	13	TGCAGCCCGCGGGCCCTGAAGAACTATGGCTACACCTTC	CSPRALKNYGYTF
.	TRBV20-1	TRBD2	TRBJ2-3	15	TGCAGTGCTAGAGGTGGGAGGGGAGGCACAGATACGCAGTATTTT	CSARGGRGGTDTQYF
.	TRBV7-8	TRBD2	TRBJ2-3	17	TGTGCCAGCAGCTTAGCGCGGCTAGCGGGGGGGCGTGATACGCAGTATTTT	CASSLARLAGGRDTQYF
.	TRBV6-5	.	TRBJ2-3	13	TGTGCCAGCAGTTCGAACGCCTACGGAACGCAGTATTTT	CASSSNAYGTQYF
.	TRBV29-1	TRBD1	TRBJ2-2	19	TGCAGCGTTTCGGGCGTCTGGGTAACAGGGGAGCAGAACACCGGGGAGCTGTTTTTT	CSVSGVWVTGEQNTGELFF
few	TRBV25-1	.	TRBJ1-2	15	TGTGCCAGCAGTGAAGTTAAGGGCTTGAGAAATGGCTACACCTTC	CASSEVKGLRNGYTF
many	TRBV4-3	TRBD2	TRBJ2-1	18	TGCGCCAGCAGCCAAGAATATGGCGGGGGGATATTTTACAATGAGCAGTTCTTC	CASSQEYGGGIFYNEQFF
few	TRBV5-4	TRBD1	TRBJ1-1	14	TGTGCCAGCAGCGACGCAGGGGGCGGGGCTGAAGCTTTCTTT	CASSDAGGGAEAFF
.	TRBV20-1	.	TRBJ2-7	16	TGCAGTGCTACTACCTCGACGGGGGTTAACTCCTACGAGCAGTACTTC	CSATTSTGVNSYEQYF
few	TRBV20-1	.	TRBJ1-3	14	TGCAGTGCTAGTCAGGGCGGCTCTGGAAACACCATATATTTT	CSASQGGSGNTIYF
.	TRBV29-1	.	TRBJ2-3	14	TGCAGCGCCGTGCCTACCACCTTTAGAGATACGCAGTATTTT	CSAVPTTFRDTQYF